This T cell receptor (beta chain) was sequenced for a study of cytomegalovirus exposure and HLA in healthy donors. Vbeta (60) and Jbeta (13) primers were used in the PCR. Method: immunoSEQ multiplex PCR; TCRdb's copy keeps in-frame clones and lacks some. This sample has 200,000 to 250,000 clones, with over 80% found just once. Trimming took off 3 bases at V and 4 bases at J, with 5 bases between the two ends. This CDR3 region has 12 residues. Per germline, CDR1 MGHRA and CDR2 YSYEKL. The table lists this clone with a count of one. Sequencing was done on a sample of PBMCs. The chain links TRBV4-1 to TRBJ2-3; unclear D gene. This clonotype originated in a boy aged 2 to 9 in good health and CMV-seronegative. The CDR3 sequence: CASSHPSDTQYF. CDR3 bases: TGCGCCAGCAGCCATCCCTCAGATACGCAGTATTTT.